The 21 T cell receptor beta chains in this list originate from one sample, sequenced in a study of blood T cells in healthy people across ages (dated by TCRdb to between 2015 and 2017). The library was produced with 5' RACE. Sequenced on an Illumina HiSeq 2500. A second PCR of about 6 to 12 cycles was run with a J-beta primer mix and a sample-barcoded 5' primer. Using fastp at Q25 and MiXCR, TCRdb reprocessed the public reads and kept productive beta chains. Every distinct CDR3 protein forms one entry, paired with its most common genes and DNA. A total of some 900,000 distinct CDR3 sequences appear in this sample, 29% of them only once. In total, the top ten clones hold around 16% of the sample. Sequencing was carried out using blood. The receptors come from a woman older than 75 in good health.

This clonotype occurred many times. The genes are TRBV12-3 or TRBV12-4 and TRBJ1-6; TRBD1 matches at 8 bases. J gave up 3 bases and V 6 bases, and 7 bases lay outside the gene matches. The CDR3 runs 16 residues. CDR3 bases: TGTGCCAGCAGCTCCCAGGGGGCCAACTATAATTCACCCCTCCACTTT. Amino acids: CASSSQGANYNSPLHF.

The table lists this clonotype with many counts. The chain recombines TRBV27 with TRBJ2-3, with 7 positions matching TRBD1. The CDR3 covers 13 residues. The junction had 8 bases not matched to a gene; V was cut back by 10 bases and J by 4 bases. Per the germline V gene, CDR1 is MNHEY and CDR2 is SMNVEV (reference sequence). CDR3 region: CATRQGYPDTQYF. The CDR3 region has the DNA TGTGCCACCCGACAGGGTTACCCAGATACGCAGTATTTT.

This clonotype has a single count. The rearrangement links TRBV4-2 to TRBJ2-1, with TRBD2 identical over 7 bases. The ends lost 0 bases at V and 0 bases at J; junction bases unmatched: 11. There are 19 residues in the CDR3. The germline V gene has CDR1 LGHNA and CDR2 YNFKEQ. CDR3 loop: CASSQDRTAGVSSYNEQFF. CDR3 nucleotide sequence: TGTGCCAGCAGCCAAGATCGGACTGCGGGGGTGAGCTCCTACAATGAGCAGTTCTTC.

Notes on this clonotype: A much larger clone lies a single base off, so this may be a read error. The chain links TRBV5-5 to TRBJ1-5; no clear D. The length of the CDR3 is 14 residues. Germline V gene lookup returns CDR1 SGHKS and CDR2 YYEKEE (reference sequence). The CDR3 is CVSSGVPSNQPQHF. As DNA, the CDR3 is TGTGTCAGCAGCGGGGTCCCTAGCAATCAGCCCCAGCATTTT.

This chain links TRBV7-9 with TRBJ1-2; D gene unclear. Looked up from germline, CDR1 is SEHNR and CDR2 is FQNEAQ (reference sequence). The CDR3 runs 15 residues. Trimming cost V 10 bases and J 5 bases, with 23 bases left between them. The CDR3 DNA follows: TGTGCCAACGTTCGGAGGGAGGGTGAGAATTATGGCTACACCTTC. Translated: CANVRREGENYGYTF.

Concerning this clonotype itself: Given a much more abundant clone one base away, this may be a read error. V is TRBV7-9 and J is TRBJ2-5, with 7 nucleotides matching TRBD2. CDR1 SEHNR and CDR2 FQNEAQ come from the germline V gene (reference sequence). V lost 2 bases and J lost 5; bases outside the gene matches: 8. The CDR3 spans 15 residues. In DNA, the CDR3 is TGTGCCAGCAGCTTAACCGTCGGGACTACGGAGACCCAGTACTTC. It yields the protein CASSLTVGTTETQYF.

This clonotype appeared a few times. One base away lies a much larger clone, so this may be a sequencing read error. V gene TRBV12-3 or TRBV12-4 combines with J gene TRBJ2-1, with 15 bases that match TRBD2. TRBJ2-7 explains the end of the DNA better; the J call may be wrong. The CDR3 is 21 amino acids. CDR3 region: CASSSIPWTSGGVVFYNEQYF. As DNA, the CDR3 is TGTGCCAGCAGTTCGATTCCTTGGACTAGCGGGGGGGTTGTATTCTACAATGAGCAGTACTTC.

This clonotype was recorded at least ten times. The V call is TRBV27, the J call TRBJ2-6; maybe TRBD2 (5 bases). Between the trimmed V and J ends, which lost 0 bases and 0 bases, there was a span of 6 bases. Germline V gene data show CDR1 as MNHEY and CDR2 as SMNVEV (reference sequence). This CDR3 is built from 16 residues. The DNA of the CDR3 is TGTGCCAGCAGTTTATCCGGGGTCTCTGGGGCCAACGTCCTGACTTTC. Protein sequence: CASSLSGVSGANVLTF.

CDR3 region: CASSLVTGVKGGYTF. The CDR3, as DNA: TGTGCCAGCAGTTTGGTCACAGGGGTTAAAGGTGGCTACACCTTC. V gene TRBV28 combines with J gene TRBJ1-2; 7 positions agree with TRBD1. The CDR3 covers 15 residues. Trimming removed 3 bases from V and 7 bases from J; junction bases left unmatched: 11. Germline lookup yields CDR1 MDHEN and CDR2 SYDVKM.

This clonotype was counted only a few times. V usage is TRBV28 and J usage is TRBJ1-2, with unresolved D. The CDR3 is 11 amino acids. CDR1 and CDR2 from the germline V gene are MDHEN and SYDVKM. V was shortened by 9 bases and J by 8 bases, with 13 bases between the two germline ends. The CDR3 DNA sequence: TGTGCCAGAACCTTGTCTGGCGGCTACACCTTC. It is translated as CARTLSGGYTF.

This clonotype was seen more than once but under ten times. The V gene is TRBV7-9, the J gene TRBJ1-1, with D maybe TRBD1 (5 bases). Looked up from germline, CDR1 is SEHNR and CDR2 is FQNEAQ (reference sequence). V lost 8 bases, J lost 1 base, and 14 bases lay in between. This CDR3 contains 14 residues. The CDR3 spells CASGGGQANTEAFF. Written as DNA, the CDR3 is TGTGCCAGCGGGGGGGGTCAGGCGAACACTGAAGCTTTCTTT. Complete variable domain (other parts from reference TRBV7-9 and TRBJ1-1): DTGVSQNPRHKITKRGQNVTFRCDPISEHNRLYWYRQTLGQGPEFLTYFQNEAQLEKSRLLSDRFSAERPKGSFSTLEIQRTEQGDSAMYLCASGGGQANTEAFFGQGTRLTVV.

This clonotype was recorded a few times. V and J are TRBV7-9 and TRBJ2-1; 9 bases align to TRBD2. The V gene's germline CDR1 is SEHNR and CDR2 FQNEAQ (reference sequence). This CDR3 is 16 amino acids long. The V gene end was trimmed by 4 bases and the J gene end by 8 bases; junction bases not matched to a gene: 12. The CDR3 DNA follows: TGTGCCAGCAGCTCTTCGGTAGCGGGGGAGTACGATGAGCAGTTCTTC. The encoded protein is CASSSSVAGEYDEQFF.

This clonotype was recorded once. The junction and the germline gene differ at one end; a read error may be behind it. This chain links TRBV18 with TRBJ2-7, with a tentative D call TRBD1 (6 bases). CDR1 and CDR2 from the germline V gene are KGHSH and LQKENI. The CDR3 runs to 13 residues. The CDR3: CACSDRVFHEQYF. In DNA, the CDR3 is TGTGCCTGCTCGGACAGAGTCTTCCACGAGCAGTACTTC.

About this clonotype: Compared with germline, one end of the junction differs, possibly owing to a read error. The chain has TRBV5-1 and TRBJ1-4, with a possible D match to TRBD1 (6 bases). The CDR3 has 14 residues. CDR1 is SGHRS, CDR2 YFSETQ, per germline. The chain's CDR3 is CASSLNREYEELFF. The CDR3 DNA follows: TGCGCCAGCAGCTTGAACAGGGAGTATGAAGAACTGTTTTTT.

The gene calls are TRBV25-1 and TRBJ1-2; D unclear. Trimming stripped 1 base from V and 8 bases from J, with 11 bases between. In germline, CDR1 is MGHDK, CDR2 SYGVNS. The CDR3 spans 13 residues. The CDR3 loop reads CASSEWKGRGYTF. The CDR3 DNA is TGTGCCAGCAGTGAATGGAAGGGTAGGGGCTACACCTTC.

About this clonotype: One end of the junction fails to match germline, which may point to a read error. The V and J genes are TRBV29-1 and TRBJ1-2; maybe TRBD1 (5 bases). Per germline, CDR1 SQVTM and CDR2 ANQGSEA. CDR3 length: 13 residues. CDR3 in DNA: TGCAGCGTTCAACAGGCGTTTGTCTATGACTACACCTTC. Translating gives CSVQQAFVYDYTF. The full variable domain, its missing parts supplied by reference TRBV29-1 and TRBJ1-2, is SAVISQKPSRDICQRGTSLTIQCQVDSQVTMMFWYRQQPGQSLTLIATANQGSEATYESGFVIDKFPISRPNLTFSTLTVSNMSPEDSSIYLCSVQQAFVYDYTFGSGTRLTVV.

To note about this clonotype: A single base separates this from a much larger clone, so it may be a read error. The chain joins TRBV18 to TRBJ2-3; D is perhaps TRBD2 (6 bases). The CDR3 spans 15 residues. CDR1 and CDR2 from the germline V gene are KGHSH and LQKENI. The CDR3 is CVSSPGTLGTDTQYF. The CDR3 DNA reads TGTGTCAGCTCCCCCGGGACTCTAGGCACAGATACGCAGTATTTT.

This clonotype was counted many times. V is TRBV7-2 and J is TRBJ1-4; no firm D call. Germline assignment: CDR1 SGHTA and CDR2 FQGNSA. This CDR3 is 13 amino acids long. The V end was cut by 2 bases, the J end by 3 bases, with 4 bases between. CDR3 sequence: CASSLQSNEKLFF. As DNA, the CDR3 is TGTGCCAGCAGCTTACAGTCTAATGAAAAACTGTTTTTT. Filled out from reference TRBV7-2 and TRBJ1-4, the complete variable domain reads GAGVSQSPSNKVTEKGKDVELRCDPISGHTALYWYRQSLGQGLEFLIYFQGNSAPDKSGLPSDRFSAERTGGSVSTLTIQRTQQEDSAVYLCASSLQSNEKLFFGSGTQLSVL.

The table lists this clonotype with many counts. This chain uses TRBV25-1 with TRBJ2-5; no clear D. The V end lost 3 bases, the J end lost 5 bases, and 13 bases lay between the germline ends. Germline V CDR1 and CDR2: MGHDK, SYGVNS. The CDR3 is 14 amino acids. The CDR3, as DNA: TGTGCCAGCAGTGATCGATTGGGTTTGGAGACCCAGTACTTC. Its protein product is CASSDRLGLETQYF.

In this sample, this clonotype turned up many times. CDR3 DNA: TGTGCCAGCAGCTCGGGACAGGTGATAGAGACCCAGTACTTC. As protein: CASSSGQVIETQYF. The chain joins TRBV7-2 to TRBJ2-5; 8 bases match TRBD1. The germline CDR1 and CDR2 sequences are SGHTA and FQGNSA. The CDR3 runs to 14 residues. After removal of 4 bases from V and 4 bases from J, the junction contained 5 bases not matched to a gene. The full variable domain, in which reference TRBV7-2 and TRBJ2-5 provide the parts outside the CDR3, is GAGVSQSPSNKVTEKGKDVELRCDPISGHTALYWYRQSLGQGLEFLIYFQGNSAPDKSGLPSDRFSAERTGGSVSTLTIQRTQQEDSAVYLCASSSGQVIETQYFGPGTRLLVL.

V and J are TRBV20-1 and TRBJ2-3; 7 positions agree with TRBD2. Germline V gene data show CDR1 as DFQATT and CDR2 as SNEGSKA (reference sequence). The CDR3 length is 13 residues. Trimming took 6 bases from V and 3 from J; bases not matched to a gene: 6. The CDR3 here is CSAGLGGTDTQYF. The CDR3 nucleotides read TGCAGTGCCGGCCTCGGGGGGACAGATACGCAGTATTTT.